The 32 T cell receptor beta chains below come from one sample, sequenced in a study of blood T cell repertoires in COVID-19. Using immunoSEQ multiplex PCR, the repertoire was profiled, and TCRdb retains in-frame clones only, with some absent. In the table there are more than 85,000 clones, 70% to 90% of which are singletons. The sample consisted of peripheral blood. These receptors all come from a man in his forties or fifties with active or convalescent COVID-19.

This sequence joins TRBV7-9 and TRBJ2-1, with 8 positions matching TRBD2. The length of the CDR3 is 16 residues. Germline V lookup: CDR1 SEHNR, CDR2 FQNEAQ (reference sequence). J lost 7 bases, V lost 0 bases, and 8 bases had no gene match. CDR3 DNA: TGTGCCAGCAGCTTAGCCGGCGGGGCGGGAGGAAATGAGCAGTTCTTC. Translated: CASSLAGGAGGNEQFF.

The J gene is TRBJ2-7, the V gene TRBV5-6; D unresolved. V lost 0 bases to trimming and J lost 11 bases, with 24 bases between them. The germline V gene encodes CDR1 SGHDT and CDR2 YYEEEE. The CDR3 covers 16 residues. CDR3 sequence reads: CASSLAFAARFGEKYF. CDR3 nucleotide sequence: TGTGCCAGCAGCTTGGCGTTTGCTGCGCGATTCGGTGAGAAGTACTTC.

The rearrangement uses TRBV4-2 and TRBJ2-2; D is perhaps TRBD2 (6 bases). The CDR3 spans 14 residues. Germline loops: CDR1 LGHNA, CDR2 YNFKEQ. V lost 4 bases, J lost 3 bases, and 9 bases lay in between. The CDR3 is CASSLEGDTGELFF. CDR3 sequence (DNA): TGTGCCAGCAGCCTGGAGGGAGACACCGGGGAGCTGTTTTTT.

The chain has TRBV19 and TRBJ1-6; D is possibly TRBD1 (6 bases). V was trimmed by 5 bases and J by 6 bases, leaving 14 bases between them. The CDR3 is made up of 15 amino acids. In germline, CDR1 is LNHDA, CDR2 SQIVND (reference sequence). CDR3 DNA sequence: TGTGCCAGTAGTCCGAATACAGGGTTTAATTCACCCCTCCACTTT. The encoded protein is CASSPNTGFNSPLHF.

The genes are TRBV10-3 and TRBJ1-2; unclear D gene. The CDR3 sequence is 14 residues long. V was pared by 4 bases and J by 1 base, with 10 bases between. Germline V CDR1 and CDR2: ENHRY, SYGVKD. CDR3: CAISAGILNYGYTF. CDR3 sequence (DNA): TGTGCCATCAGTGCGGGTATCCTTAACTATGGCTACACCTTC.

The chain has TRBV6-6 and TRBJ1-6; possible D gene TRBD1, 5 bases. The CDR3 totals 16 residues. The germline V gene encodes CDR1 MNHNY and CDR2 SVGAGI (reference sequence). V was shortened by 5 bases and J by 0 bases, with 11 bases between the two germline ends. The CDR3, as DNA: TGTGCCAGCAGTCCCTGGGGCAGCTCCTATAATTCACCCCTCCACTTT. It encodes CASSPWGSSYNSPLHF.

CDR3 sequence (DNA): TGTGCCAGCCACGGGGGACGGGGGTTCGGAGATACGCAGTATTTT. As protein: CASHGGRGFGDTQYF. This rearrangement joins TRBV3-1 (or the pseudogene TRBV3-2) to TRBJ2-3; weak D call: TRBD2 (6 bases). This CDR3 has 15 amino acids. The ends were cut back, 8 bases at V and 5 bases at J, with 20 bases in the middle. The germline V gene has CDR1 LGHDT and CDR2 YNNKEL (reference sequence).

J is TRBJ1-1 and V is TRBV27, with D perhaps matching TRBD1 (6 bases). Trimming left V 7 bases short and J 1 base short, with 13 bases between. Per germline, CDR1 MNHEY and CDR2 SMNVEV (reference sequence). The CDR3 has 14 residues. The CDR3 DNA reads as TGTGCCAGCATCCCTGGGGGGGCGAACACTGAAGCTTTCTTT. Its translation: CASIPGGANTEAFF.

The rearrangement links TRBV2 to TRBJ2-1, with TRBD2 identical over 7 bases. Germline V CDR1 and CDR2: SNHLY, FYNNEI. V lost 2 bases to trimming and J lost 10 bases; unmatched junction nucleotides: 14. The CDR3 sequence is 16 residues long. CDR3 region: CASSETRSTSRLEQFF. CDR3 in DNA: TGTGCCAGCAGTGAAACCCGGTCGACTAGCCGCCTCGAGCAGTTCTTC.

The chain has TRBV2 and TRBJ2-4, with 10 bases aligning to TRBD1. Trimming took 6 bases from V and 1 from J; bases not matched to a gene: 12. CDR1 and CDR2 from the germline V gene are SNHLY and FYNNEI. This CDR3 is 18 amino acids long. CDR3 protein: CASRPGQGNGGAKNIQYF. For the CDR3, the DNA is TGTGCCAGCAGGCCGGGACAGGGGAATGGGGGTGCCAAAAACATTCAGTACTTC.

This chain links TRBV6-5 with TRBJ1-5; 8 bases are shared with TRBD1. This CDR3 region has 15 residues. Trimming at V came to 2 bases and at J to 5 bases, leaving 5 bases not matched to a gene. Germline loops: CDR1 MNHEY, CDR2 SVGAGI. The CDR3 DNA sequence: TGTGCCAGCAGTTACAAGGCAGGGGGCGATCAGCCCCAGCATTTT. Translated: CASSYKAGGDQPQHF.

The gene calls are TRBV3-1 (or the pseudogene TRBV3-2) and TRBJ2-1; a possible D gene is TRBD2 (5 bases). V was clipped by 5 bases and J by 6 bases, with 11 bases between them. The germline gives CDR1 LGHDT, CDR2 YNNKEL (reference sequence). This CDR3 has 13 residues. Written as DNA, the CDR3 is TGTGCCAGCAGCTCGAGCGGTGGCAATGAGCAGTTCTTC. Translated, it gives CASSSSGGNEQFF.

The genes are TRBV10-3 and TRBJ1-4; the D gene is possibly TRBD1 (5 bases). Deletions cut 3 bases from V and 4 bases from J, with 9 bases between. This CDR3 is built from 14 residues. Germline V CDR1 and CDR2: ENHRY, SYGVKD. The CDR3 DNA reads TGTGCCATCAGTGATAGGGGCGATAATGAAAAACTGTTTTTT. Residues: CAISDRGDNEKLFF.

The chain carries TRBV7-2 and TRBJ2-3; 9 nucleotides agree with TRBD2. Germline V gene sequence: CDR1 SGHTA, CDR2 FQGNSA. Trimming took 2 bases from V and 4 from J; bases not matched to a gene: 4. The CDR3 has 15 amino acids. DNA for the CDR3: TGTGCCAGCAGCTTATCTAGCGGGGTATCAGATACGCAGTATTTT. It encodes CASSLSSGVSDTQYF.

This sequence joins TRBV5-1 and TRBJ1-5; tentative D call: TRBD1 (6 bases). The V gene's germline CDR1 is SGHRS and CDR2 YFSETQ. This CDR3 is 15 amino acids long. V was cut by 0 bases and J by 4 bases, with 11 bases left in between. The CDR3 region has the DNA TGCGCCAGCAGCTTGGACGGGACACCGAATCAGCCCCAGCATTTT. Translated, it gives CASSLDGTPNQPQHF.

The CDR3 sequence is CAIGQGAHEKLFF. CDR3 in DNA: TGTGCCATCGGACAGGGGGCACATGAAAAACTGTTTTTT. The chain carries TRBV3-1 (or the pseudogene TRBV3-2) and TRBJ1-4; 11 bases align to TRBD1. With V trimmed by 10 bases and J by 6 bases, 4 bases remained unmatched. The CDR3 runs 13 residues. Germline CDR1 reads LGHDT; CDR2 reads YNNKEL (reference sequence).

The genes are TRBV5-1 and TRBJ1-1; 7 bases map to TRBD1. Germline V lookup: CDR1 SGHRS, CDR2 YFSETQ. V lost 8 bases to trimming and J lost 7 bases; unmatched junction nucleotides: 14. This CDR3 has 14 amino acids. The CDR3 reads CASKVGTATLEAFF. DNA for the CDR3: TGCGCCAGTAAAGTCGGGACAGCAACCCTTGAAGCTTTCTTT. The full variable domain, completed using reference TRBV5-1 and TRBJ1-1, is KAGVTQTPRYLIKTRGQQVTLSCSPISGHRSVSWYQQTPGQGLQFLFEYFSETQRNKGNFPGRFSGRQFSNSRSEMNVSTLELGDSALYLCASKVGTATLEAFFGQGTRLTVV.

The rearrangement uses TRBV7-8 and TRBJ2-7; D unclear. V was pared by 5 bases and J by 3 bases, with 5 bases between. The CDR3 extends over 11 amino acids. Germline CDR1 SGHVS, CDR2 FQNEAQ. CDR3 DNA sequence: TGTGCCAGCAGCCGGAGCTACGAGCAGTACTTC. Protein product: CASSRSYEQYF.

The table lists this clone with a few counts. The V and J genes are TRBV7-6 and TRBJ2-1; perhaps TRBD1 as D (5 bases). Trimming took 3 bases from V and 10 from J, leaving 13 bases between them. This CDR3 comprises 13 residues. From germline, CDR1 is SGHVS and CDR2 FNYEAQ. The CDR3 DNA is TGTGCCAGCAGCTTGGGGCAGGGCTTAGAGCAGTTCTTC. Translating gives CASSLGQGLEQFF.

V and J are TRBV7-9 and TRBJ2-7; 14 nucleotides line up with TRBD2. The CDR3 runs 15 residues. Germline V gene lookup returns CDR1 SEHNR and CDR2 FQNEAQ (reference sequence). Losses at the gene ends were 7 bases for V and 3 bases for J; bases not matched to a gene: 5. CDR3 sequence reads: CASNTGTSGGYEQYF. The CDR3 region has the DNA TGTGCCAGCAACACCGGGACTAGCGGGGGCTACGAGCAGTACTTC.

This sequence joins TRBV4-2 and TRBJ1-1; 11 bases match TRBD1. V shed 5 bases and J 4 bases; nucleotides not matched to a gene: 3. Germline CDR1 reads LGHNA; CDR2 reads YNFKEQ. The CDR3 extends over 14 amino acids. CDR3 DNA sequence: TGTGCCAGCAGCTTGGACAGGGGGCCCACTGAAGCTTTCTTT. Translating gives CASSLDRGPTEAFF.

V gene TRBV10-3 combines with J gene TRBJ1-6; 7 nucleotides line up with TRBD1. CDR1 is ENHRY and CDR2 is SYGVKD in the germline V gene. V gave up 5 bases and J gave up 5 bases; unmatched junction bases: 6. CDR3 size: 15 residues. CDR3 sequence: CAISPGGEDNSPLHF. The DNA of the CDR3 is TGTGCCATCAGTCCAGGGGGAGAGGATAATTCACCCCTCCACTTT.

This clone was counted only a few times. This chain links TRBV7-2 with TRBJ1-5; D is ambiguous. The germline V gene has CDR1 SGHTA and CDR2 FQGNSA. V lost 3 bases and J 3 bases, leaving 6 bases between the germline ends. This CDR3 is 13 amino acids long. The CDR3 nucleotides are TGTGCCAGCAGCTTCAGGTACAATCAGCCCCAGCATTTT. It is translated as CASSFRYNQPQHF.

The chain combines TRBV5-5 with TRBJ1-3; D unclear. Germline-derived CDR1 and CDR2 are SGHKS and YYEKEE (reference sequence). The CDR3 is made up of 11 amino acids. Trimming left V 4 bases short and J 9 bases short, with 8 bases between. The CDR3 sequence is CASSDKVTIYF. CDR3 nucleotide sequence: TGTGCCAGCAGCGACAAGGTCACCATATATTTT.

This chain links TRBV2 with TRBJ2-1; the D gene is possibly TRBD2 (6 bases). The germline CDR1 and CDR2 sequences are SNHLY and FYNNEI. The length of the CDR3 is 15 residues. V shed 3 bases and J shed 0 bases, with 9 bases lying between them. The DNA of the CDR3 is TGTGCCAGCAGTGAGGCGGGGAGCTCCTACAATGAGCAGTTCTTC. Protein sequence: CASSEAGSSYNEQFF.

The J gene is TRBJ1-1, the V gene TRBV27; D remains ambiguous. This CDR3 region has 13 residues. With 3 bases removed from V and 0 bases from J, the gap between germline ends came to 5 bases. The germline CDR1 and CDR2 sequences are MNHEY and SMNVEV (reference sequence). Here the CDR3 reads CASSLQLNTEAFF. The CDR3 DNA reads TGTGCCAGCAGTTTGCAGTTGAACACTGAAGCTTTCTTT.

The chain uses TRBV7-8 and TRBJ1-1; 12 nucleotides agree with TRBD1. The J segment lost 9 bases and the V segment lost 3 bases, leaving 5 bases of the junction unmatched. Germline V gene sequence: CDR1 SGHVS, CDR2 FQNEAQ. The CDR3 is 14 residues long. The CDR3 bases are TGTGCCAGCAGCTTTGAGGGACAGGGGGCGCAAGCTTTCTTT. Protein product: CASSFEGQGAQAFF.

This chain uses TRBV2 with TRBJ1-4; 8 bases line up with TRBD1. This CDR3 comprises 14 residues. Germline V gene data show CDR1 as SNHLY and CDR2 as FYNNEI. V trimming: 7 bases; J trimming: 11 bases; junction bases outside the gene matches: 12. The CDR3, as DNA: TGTGCCAGCAAACCGACAGGGGCGAGGGATAAACTGTTTTTT. Translated, it gives CASKPTGARDKLFF.

A single count supports this clone. The chain links TRBV5-1 to TRBJ2-7; possible D gene TRBD1, 6 bases. This CDR3 has 12 residues. Trimming cost V 4 bases and J 6 bases, with 11 bases left between them. Germline loops: CDR1 SGHRS, CDR2 YFSETQ. CDR3 sequence (DNA): TGCGCCAGCAGCGTACAGGGTGGCGAGCAGTACTTC. Translated: CASSVQGGEQYF.

The chain carries TRBV7-2 and TRBJ2-1, with TRBD2 identical over 9 bases. Germline assignment: CDR1 SGHTA and CDR2 FQGNSA. The CDR3 runs 16 residues. J was trimmed by 0 bases and V by 3 bases; bases with no gene match: 3. The CDR3, as DNA: TGTGCCAGCAGCTTGCTAGCGGGGAGCTCCTACAATGAGCAGTTCTTC. Its translation: CASSLLAGSSYNEQFF.

The rearrangement links TRBV7-2 to TRBJ2-3, with 12 bases aligning to TRBD2. Germline V lookup: CDR1 SGHTA, CDR2 FQGNSA. The CDR3 runs to 15 residues. With V trimmed by 6 bases and J by 4 bases, 5 bases remained unmatched. The CDR3 region has the DNA TGTGCCAGCAGAGTAGGACTAGCGGGGTCAGATACGCAGTATTTT. Translation: CASRVGLAGSDTQYF.

The chain employs TRBV7-2 and TRBJ2-7; D gene uncertain. The germline CDR1 and CDR2 sequences are SGHTA and FQGNSA. This CDR3 comprises 13 residues. Deletions cut 3 bases from V and 0 bases from J, with 6 bases between. The CDR3 coding sequence is TGTGCCAGCAGCTTGTTAGACTCCTACGAGCAGTACTTC. Its translation: CASSLLDSYEQYF. The full variable domain, in which reference TRBV7-2 and TRBJ2-7 provide the parts outside the CDR3, is GAGVSQSPSNKVTEKGKDVELRCDPISGHTALYWYRQSLGQGLEFLIYFQGNSAPDKSGLPSDRFSAERTGGSVSTLTIQRTQQEDSAVYLCASSLLDSYEQYFGPGTRLTVT.